This T cell receptor (beta chain) was obtained from a study of neurological immune-mediated disorders. Synthesis of cDNA used 5'RACE (with 10-nucleotide random UMIs). In each sequencing run, over 170 million TCR-beta sequences were generated from 15-18 subjects. TCRdb reprocessed the 5' RACE reads with MiXCR, giving one entry per CDR3 protein. The table records roughly 98,000 distinct CDR3 sequences, roughly an eighth of them present only once. In this sample, this clonotype turned up many times. Antigen unknown. Time point specified: longitudinal time-point 2. Study observations and caveats: The greatest TCR clonal expansion appeared in HTLV-1-associated myelopathy and the smallest, falling below healthy controls, in multiple sclerosis. None of the CDR3 amino acid sequences of expanded clones were shared across subjects, and this suggested private repertoires in all groups.

Between the trimmed V and J ends, which lost 0 bases and 9 bases, there was a span of 13 bases. In germline, CDR1 is DFQATT, CDR2 SNEGSKA (reference sequence). The CDR3 is 13 residues long. The J gene is TRBJ2-3, the V gene TRBV20-1; D is uncertain. This receptor was identified in a female donor with HTLV-1-associated myelopathy (HAM/TSP). Sequencing was performed on PBMCs. CDR3 protein: CSARDVGSATQYF. The CDR3 nucleotides are TGCAGTGCTAGAGATGTGGGGTCCGCCACGCAGTATTTT.